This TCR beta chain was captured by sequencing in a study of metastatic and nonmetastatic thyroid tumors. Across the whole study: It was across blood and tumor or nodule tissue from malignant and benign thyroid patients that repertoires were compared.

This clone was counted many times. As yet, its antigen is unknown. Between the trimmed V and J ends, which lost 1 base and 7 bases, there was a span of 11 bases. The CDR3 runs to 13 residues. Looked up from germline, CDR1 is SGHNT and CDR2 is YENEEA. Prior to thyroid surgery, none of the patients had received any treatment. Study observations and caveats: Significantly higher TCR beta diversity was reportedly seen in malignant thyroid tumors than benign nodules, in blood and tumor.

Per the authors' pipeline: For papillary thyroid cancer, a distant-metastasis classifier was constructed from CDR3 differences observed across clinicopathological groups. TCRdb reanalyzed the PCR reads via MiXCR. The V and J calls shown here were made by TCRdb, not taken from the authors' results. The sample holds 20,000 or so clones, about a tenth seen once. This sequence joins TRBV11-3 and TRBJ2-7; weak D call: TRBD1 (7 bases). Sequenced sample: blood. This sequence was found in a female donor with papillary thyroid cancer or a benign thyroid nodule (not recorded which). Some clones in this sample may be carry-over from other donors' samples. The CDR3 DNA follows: TGTGCCAGCAGCTTAGTATCAGGGGGGGAGCAGTACTTC. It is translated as CASSLVSGGEQYF.